These 31 T cell receptor beta chains were all obtained from the same sample, sequenced in a study of T cells in Graves' hyperthyroidism and ophthalmopathy. It was RNA transcripts that yielded the amplified TCR beta CDR3 regions. HTBI primers were used for first-round RT-PCR of the TCR CDR3. MiXCR was run by TCRdb on the multiplex PCR reads, yielding one entry per CDR3 protein. The sample lists fewer than 200,000 distinct CDR3 sequences, about a sixth seen once, with roughly 30% in the top ten. Input material: blood. The receptors were sampled from a woman in her fifties or sixties with Graves' hyperthyroidism.

This clonotype was recorded many times. This chain links TRBV3-1 with TRBJ2-1; D remains unclear. CDR3 length equals 13 residues. V was shortened by 0 bases and J by 7 bases, with 7 bases between the two germline ends. Germline CDR1 and CDR2: LGHDT and YNNKEL (reference sequence). For the CDR3, the DNA is TGTGCCAGCAGCCAAGATCACTGGAATGAGCAGTTCTTC. Its translation: CASSQDHWNEQFF.

This chain uses TRBV24-1 with TRBJ2-1, with 12 bases fitting TRBD2. Losses at the gene ends were 10 bases for V and 6 bases for J; bases not matched to a gene: 3. CDR1 and CDR2 from the germline V gene are KGHDR and SFDVKD. This CDR3 is built from 13 residues. CDR3 sequence (DNA): TGTGCCACTGGGACTAGCGGGCTCAATGAGCAGTTCTTC. Its translation is CATGTSGLNEQFF.

This clonotype was recorded many times. The rearrangement links TRBV5-1 to TRBJ1-1; 7 bases line up with TRBD1. This CDR3 contains 15 residues. With V trimmed by 1 base and J by 1 base, 4 bases remained unmatched. CDR1 and CDR2 (germline): SGHRS, YFSETQ. The CDR3: CASSLPGQPNTEAFF. DNA of the CDR3: TGCGCCAGCAGCTTGCCGGGACAGCCGAACACTGAAGCTTTCTTT.

This clonotype was found many times. V and J are TRBV7-3 and TRBJ2-5; TRBD2 aligns across 9 bases. Germline lookup yields CDR1 SGHTA and CDR2 FQGTGA. This CDR3 region has 14 residues. V was clipped by 3 bases and J by 5 bases; unmatched bases: 4. CDR3 nucleotides: TGTGCCAGCAGCTTCGCGGGGGGGGGGGAGACCCAGTACTTC. This sequence encodes CASSFAGGGETQYF.

The chain employs TRBV4-1 and TRBJ2-7; D remains unclear. Germline-derived CDR1 and CDR2 are MGHRA and YSYEKL. The CDR3 covers 16 residues. The V and J ends lost 1 base and 5 bases respectively, with 18 bases between them. The DNA for the CDR3 is TGCGCCAGCAGCCAAGTTTCCGGGCCCCGTGGCCACGAGCAGTACTTC. Translating gives CASSQVSGPRGHEQYF.

This clonotype was picked up many times. V and J are TRBV11-2 and TRBJ2-2; 9 bases fit TRBD1. Per germline, CDR1 SGHAT and CDR2 FQNNGV. V shed 5 bases and J 7 bases; nucleotides not matched to a gene: 5. The CDR3 length is 14 residues. The CDR3 region is CASSRGQGFGELFF. The DNA for the CDR3 is TGTGCCAGCAGCCGAGGACAGGGGTTCGGGGAGCTGTTTTTT. Based on the CDR3 plus reference TRBV11-2 and TRBJ2-2, the full variable domain is EAGVAQSPRYKIIEKRQSVAFWCNPISGHATLYWYQQILGQGPKLLIQFQNNGVVDDSQLPKDRFSAERLKGVDSTLKIQPAKLEDSAVYLCASSRGQGFGELFFGEGSRLTVL.

The V gene is TRBV5-1, the J gene TRBJ2-1, with 9 bases identical to TRBD1. CDR3 length: 16 residues. Trimming cost V 5 bases and J 6 bases; bases outside gene matches: 12. Germline loops: CDR1 SGHRS, CDR2 YFSETQ. The CDR3 reads CASSPEQGARSNEQFF. Here the CDR3 DNA reads TGCGCCAGCAGTCCGGAACAGGGGGCGCGGTCCAATGAGCAGTTCTTC. The full variable domain, with the rest looked up from reference TRBV5-1 and TRBJ2-1, is KAGVTQTPRYLIKTRGQQVTLSCSPISGHRSVSWYQQTPGQGLQFLFEYFSETQRNKGNFPGRFSGRQFSNSRSEMNVSTLELGDSALYLCASSPEQGARSNEQFFGPGTRLTVL.

This clonotype was observed at least ten times. CDR3: CASRPQIIRGLNSYEQYF. In DNA form, the CDR3 reads TGTGCCAGCAGACCGCAAATTATCAGGGGGCTTAACTCCTACGAGCAGTACTTC. This chain uses TRBV28 with TRBJ2-7; 8 positions agree with TRBD1. There are 18 residues in the CDR3. The V and J ends lost 6 bases and 0 bases, in that order; junction bases with no gene match: 16. CDR1 MDHEN and CDR2 SYDVKM come from the germline V gene.

This clonotype occurred many times. The chain employs TRBV7-8 and TRBJ2-2, with 8 bases aligning to TRBD1. Germline V gene sequence: CDR1 SGHVS, CDR2 FQNEAQ. The CDR3 is 18 amino acids. V shed 5 bases and J 6 bases; nucleotides not matched to a gene: 17. CDR3: CASSPTLGQGLRAGELFF. The CDR3 coding sequence is TGTGCCAGCAGCCCCACCCTTGGACAGGGTTTGAGGGCCGGGGAGCTGTTTTTT.

The chain uses TRBV28 and TRBJ1-1; D is perhaps TRBD1 (5 bases). This CDR3 region has 16 residues. Trimming shortened V by 5 bases and J by 1 base, and 17 bases separated the two germline ends. Germline-derived CDR1 and CDR2 are MDHEN and SYDVKM. CDR3 loop: CASSNLGVGRNTEAFF. DNA for the CDR3: TGTGCCAGCAGTAACCTAGGGGTGGGACGGAACACTGAAGCTTTCTTT. Supplemented by reference TRBV28 and TRBJ1-1, the full variable domain reads DVKVTQSSRYLVKRTGEKVFLECVQDMDHENMFWYRQDPGLGLRLIYFSYDVKMKEKGDIPEGYSVSREKKERFSLILESASTNQTSMYLCASSNLGVGRNTEAFFGQGTRLTVV.

Details on this clonotype: A much larger clone lies a single base off, so this may be a read error. J is TRBJ1-5 and V is TRBV4-1; 9 nucleotides agree with TRBD1. Germline V gives CDR1 MGHRA, CDR2 YSYEKL. The CDR3 covers 15 residues. The CDR3 DNA sequence: TGCGCCGGCAGCCAAGGCGGGACAGGGCTTCAGCCCCAGCATTTT. Translating gives CAGSQGGTGLQPQHF.

The V and J genes are TRBV7-2 and TRBJ1-2; 8 bases map to TRBD1. The CDR3 contains 13 residues. The trim removed 1 base at V and 7 bases at J, leaving 2 bases unmatched. CDR1 is SGHTA and CDR2 is FQGNSA in the germline V gene. The CDR3 bases are TGTGCCAGCAGCTTAGGGCAGGGGGCTGGCTACACCTTC. Protein product: CASSLGQGAGYTF.

This clonotype was recorded at least ten times. The V gene is TRBV19, the J gene TRBJ1-6, with D possibly matching TRBD1 (5 bases). Germline CDR1 is LNHDA and CDR2 is SQIVND (reference sequence). The CDR3 consists of 12 residues. Trimming stripped 5 bases from V and 8 bases from J, with 7 bases between. CDR3 in amino acids: CASSPQDSPLHF. The CDR3 DNA sequence: TGTGCCAGTAGTCCACAGGATTCACCCCTCCACTTT. Drawing the rest from reference TRBV19 and TRBJ1-6, the complete variable domain is DGGITQSPKYLFRKEGQNVTLSCEQNLNHDAMYWYRQDPGQGLRLIYYSQIVNDFQKGDIAEGYSVSREKKESFPLTVTSAQKNPTAFYLCASSPQDSPLHFGNGTRLTVT.

This clonotype was counted ten times or more. The CDR3 coding sequence is TGTGCCAGCAAGCCCGGGACAGGGGGCGTTCAGCCCCAGCATTTT. It encodes CASKPGTGGVQPQHF. The chain joins TRBV6-1 to TRBJ1-5; 12 positions agree with TRBD1. With 7 bases clipped from V and 6 bases from J, the junction kept 7 bases outside the gene matches. Germline V gives CDR1 MNHNS, CDR2 SASEGT. This CDR3 spans 15 amino acids.

This clonotype was seen repeatedly, ten times or more. V gene TRBV9 combines with J gene TRBJ2-5, with 7 bases lining up with TRBD1. V lost 1 base, J lost 5 bases, and 8 bases stayed unmatched. The CDR3 contains 15 residues. CDR1 SGDLS and CDR2 YYNGEE come from the germline V gene. CDR3 sequence: CASSVNPTGLETQYF. CDR3 DNA sequence: TGTGCCAGCAGCGTAAACCCGACAGGGCTGGAGACCCAGTACTTC.

This clonotype showed up many times. The chain combines TRBV7-2 with TRBJ1-4; the match to TRBD1 covers 9 bases. The CDR3 is 13 amino acids. With V trimmed by 7 bases and J by 8 bases, 5 bases remained unmatched. Per the germline V gene, CDR1 is SGHTA and CDR2 is FQGNSA. CDR3 bases: TGTGCCAGCACCTGGGACAGGGCAGAAAAACTGTTTTTT. Translating it yields CASTWDRAEKLFF.

This clonotype was seen a handful of times. This sequence joins TRBV9 and TRBJ1-3; D is ambiguous. CDR1 is SGDLS, CDR2 YYNGEE, per germline. This CDR3 has 15 amino acids. The V end lost 0 bases, the J end lost 2 bases, and 9 bases lay between the germline ends. The CDR3 nucleotides read TGTGCCAGCAGCGTAGCTCGAGGGACTGGAAACACCATATATTTT. Translated, it gives CASSVARGTGNTIYF.

This clonotype was counted many times. The gene calls are TRBV18 and TRBJ2-5; D remains unclear. The germline CDR1 and CDR2 sequences are KGHSH and LQKENI. The CDR3 runs to 13 residues. Between the trimmed V and J ends, which lost 3 bases and 2 bases, there was a span of 7 bases. The CDR3 DNA reads TGTGCCAGCTCACCTTCCTTACAAGAGACCCAGTACTTC. Protein product: CASSPSLQETQYF. The full variable domain, with the rest looked up from reference TRBV18 and TRBJ2-5, is NAGVMQNPRHLVRRRGQEARLRCSPMKGHSHVYWYRQLPEEGLKFMVYLQKENIIDESGMPKERFSAEFPKEGPSILRIQQVVRGDSAAYFCASSPSLQETQYFGPGTRLLVL.

The CDR3 reads CASSLQGSPNQPQHF. The CDR3 DNA reads TGTGCCAGCAGCCTACAGGGTTCTCCGAATCAGCCCCAGCATTTT. The J gene is TRBJ1-5, the V gene TRBV6-2 or TRBV6-3; a possible D gene is TRBD1 (6 bases). The CDR3 is made up of 15 amino acids. Trimming shortened V by 6 bases and J by 4 bases, and 16 bases separated the two germline ends. Germline V gene data show CDR1 as MNHEY and CDR2 as SVGEGT.

The sample holds many counts of this clonotype. The CDR3 loop is CASIYSQISDTIYF. In nucleotides, the CDR3 is TGTGCCAGCATCTACTCCCAAATTAGTGACACCATATATTTT. The chain employs TRBV12-3 or TRBV12-4 and TRBJ1-3; D call uncertain. Trimming took 7 bases from V and 8 from J, leaving 18 bases between them. The CDR3 is 14 residues long.

This clonotype has only a few counts. This rearrangement joins TRBV6-1 to TRBJ1-6; maybe TRBD1 (5 bases). This CDR3 comprises 16 residues. Germline lookup yields CDR1 MNHNS and CDR2 SASEGT. The V end lost 5 bases, the J end lost 2 bases, and 13 bases lay between the germline ends. In DNA, the CDR3 is TGTGCCAGCAGTTCCCAGGGTAACCCCTATAATTCACCCCTCCACTTT. Its protein product is CASSSQGNPYNSPLHF.

This clonotype was counted between two and nine times. V is TRBV13 and J is TRBJ2-1, with unresolved D. The CDR3 spans 14 residues. Trimming shortened V by 5 bases and J by 8 bases, and 16 bases separated the two germline ends. Germline CDR1 reads PRHDT; CDR2 reads FYEKMQ (reference sequence). In DNA, the CDR3 is TGTGCCAGCAGCCGGCCCGATCTCCGTGATGAGCAGTTCTTC. Translating gives CASSRPDLRDEQFF. The full variable domain, its missing parts supplied by reference TRBV13 and TRBJ2-1, is AAGVIQSPRHLIKEKRETATLKCYPIPRHDTVYWYQQGPGQDPQFLISFYEKMQSDKGSIPDRFSAQQFSDYHSELNMSSLELGDSALYFCASSRPDLRDEQFFGPGTRLTVL.

The chain combines TRBV18 with TRBJ1-5; 7 nucleotides line up with TRBD1. CDR3 size: 14 residues. CDR1 is KGHSH and CDR2 is LQKENI in the germline V gene. J lost 9 bases, V lost 3 bases, and 8 bases had no gene match. The CDR3 nucleotides read TGTGCCAGCTCACCGAGACAGGGCGATCGGCCCCAGCATTTT. Amino acids: CASSPRQGDRPQHF. The complete variable domain, with remaining parts taken from reference TRBV18 and TRBJ1-5, reads NAGVMQNPRHLVRRRGQEARLRCSPMKGHSHVYWYRQLPEEGLKFMVYLQKENIIDESGMPKERFSAEFPKEGPSILRIQQVVRGDSAAYFCASSPRQGDRPQHFGDGTRLSIL.

This clonotype was observed at least ten times. V and J are TRBV19 and TRBJ2-7; 7 positions agree with TRBD1. V shed 5 bases and J 3 bases; nucleotides not matched to a gene: 7. Germline lookup yields CDR1 LNHDA and CDR2 SQIVND (reference sequence). The CDR3 loop spans 14 amino acids. The CDR3 region has the DNA TGTGCCAGTAGTCCGGGACAGAGTTTCTACGAGCAGTACTTC. It encodes CASSPGQSFYEQYF.

This clonotype was picked up many times. V is TRBV6-1 and J is TRBJ1-5; 8 bases are shared with TRBD1. Germline-derived CDR1 and CDR2 are MNHNS and SASEGT. The CDR3 runs to 13 residues. The CDR3 bases are TGTCCACAGGGGGGGGGGGCCAGGCAGCCCCAGCATTTT. Protein product: CPQGGGARQPQHF.

This clonotype has ten or more counts. This chain uses TRBV2 with TRBJ1-1; no clear D gene. Trimming left V 6 bases short and J 1 base short, with 6 bases between. The CDR3 contains 12 residues. Germline-derived CDR1 and CDR2 are SNHLY and FYNNEI. The CDR3 sequence: CASRGWNTEAFF. The CDR3 coding sequence is TGTGCCAGCAGGGGCTGGAACACTGAAGCTTTCTTT.

This clonotype was observed many times. This chain connects TRBV19 to TRBJ1-5; D unclear. The V end lost 3 bases, the J end lost 7 bases, and 13 bases lay between the germline ends. The germline V gene has CDR1 LNHDA and CDR2 SQIVND (reference sequence). The CDR3 totals 14 residues. Written as DNA, the CDR3 is TGTGCCAGTAGTATGCGGCAGGTAGGACAGCCCCAGCATTTT. This codes for CASSMRQVGQPQHF. Supplemented by reference TRBV19 and TRBJ1-5, the full variable domain reads DGGITQSPKYLFRKEGQNVTLSCEQNLNHDAMYWYRQDPGQGLRLIYYSQIVNDFQKGDIAEGYSVSREKKESFPLTVTSAQKNPTAFYLCASSMRQVGQPQHFGDGTRLSIL.

This clonotype was found many times. V is TRBV15 and J is TRBJ2-5; possibly TRBD1 or TRBD2 for D (5 bases each). Trimming removed 3 bases at V and 5 bases at J, with 19 bases between. The CDR3 loop spans 16 amino acids. The germline V gene has CDR1 LNHNV and CDR2 YYDKDF (reference sequence). The CDR3 loop is CATSSPSRDPAETQYF. CDR3 in DNA: TGTGCCACCAGCAGTCCCTCCCGGGACCCCGCCGAGACCCAGTACTTC.

The V gene is TRBV3-1, the J gene TRBJ2-5; 7 positions agree with TRBD1. Trimming took 0 bases from V and 6 from J; bases not matched to a gene: 10. The CDR3 extends over 16 amino acids. In germline, CDR1 is LGHDT, CDR2 YNNKEL (reference sequence). The chain's CDR3 is CASSQDRRRGRQTQYF. The CDR3, as DNA: TGTGCCAGCAGCCAAGATCGCAGAAGGGGGCGGCAGACCCAGTACTTC.

This clonotype was picked up many times. V usage is TRBV27 and J usage is TRBJ1-2, with 7 bases identical to TRBD1. The V gene's germline CDR1 is MNHEY and CDR2 SMNVEV (reference sequence). The CDR3 covers 16 residues. Trimming at V came to 3 bases and at J to 7 bases, leaving 14 bases not matched to a gene. CDR3 protein: CASSFTLRQGRVGYTF. CDR3 nucleotide sequence: TGTGCCAGCAGTTTTACCCTGAGACAGGGAAGGGTTGGCTACACCTTC.

This clonotype was seen a few times. The rearrangement joins TRBV7-9 to TRBJ2-3, with 10 bases lining up with TRBD1. The CDR3 spans 15 residues. The V gene end was trimmed by 5 bases and the J gene end by 4 bases; junction bases not matched to a gene: 6. Germline assignment: CDR1 SEHNR and CDR2 FQNEAQ (reference sequence). The CDR3 DNA sequence: TGTGCCAGCAGCCCCCGGACAGGGGGTCCAGATACGCAGTATTTT. This translates into CASSPRTGGPDTQYF.